These 8 T cell receptor beta chains share one sample of origin, sequenced in a study of a mutant IDH1 vaccine in newly diagnosed glioma. The repertoire was sequenced with immunoSEQ multiplex PCR; TCRdb's copy has only in-frame clones and lacks some. Of 50,000 to 65,000 clones in the sample, approximately 80% were seen once. The time point here: baseline, week 1 (first vaccination visit). Treatment noted: pre-vaccination baseline after standard-of-care therapy. The specimen comprised PBMCs, sampled from a glioma patient treated with radiotherapy, temozolomide or both. These receptors came from a man between 18 and 29 years old with glioma.

The chain couples TRBV19 to TRBJ2-7; a weak D match, TRBD1 (5 bases). Germline V gives CDR1 LNHDA, CDR2 SQIVND (reference sequence). Trimming removed 6 bases at V and 3 bases at J, with 18 bases between. The CDR3 is 15 amino acids. The DNA of the CDR3 is TGTGCCAGTAGCGTTGGGTCAGGGCAACTCTACGAGCAGTACTTC. It codes for CASSVGSGQLYEQYF.

The chain couples TRBV2 to TRBJ2-3, with a possible D match to TRBD1 (6 bases). Per the germline V gene, CDR1 is SNHLY and CDR2 is FYNNEI. V lost 6 bases and J lost 9, with 16 bases in between. The CDR3 sequence is 13 residues long. The chain's CDR3 is CASSVGHSKTQYF. Here the CDR3 DNA reads TGTGCCAGCAGCGTGGGACATTCCAAGACGCAGTATTTT. Supplemented by reference TRBV2 and TRBJ2-3, the full variable domain reads EPEVTQTPSHQVTQMGQEVILRCVPISNHLYFYWYRQILGQKVEFLVSFYNNEISEKSEIFDDQFSVERPDGSNFTLKIRSTKLEDSAMYFCASSVGHSKTQYFGPGTRLTVL.

The chain couples TRBV5-6 to TRBJ1-1; unclear D gene. The CDR3 totals 17 residues. CDR1 is SGHDT and CDR2 is YYEEEE in the germline V gene. V gave up 0 bases and J gave up 1 base, with 16 bases separating them. CDR3 DNA: TGTGCCAGCAGCTTGGGCGCAGAGTGGCGGCAGAACACTGAAGCTTTCTTT. This translates into CASSLGAEWRQNTEAFF.

This chain links TRBV10-3 with TRBJ1-1; 8 bases fit TRBD1. The CDR3 spans 15 residues. CDR1 and CDR2 (germline): ENHRY, SYGVKD. The J segment lost 2 bases and the V segment lost 4 bases, leaving 6 bases of the junction unmatched. The CDR3 DNA sequence: TGTGCCATCAGTGGGCCGGGACAGGAAAACACTGAAGCTTTCTTT. This sequence encodes CAISGPGQENTEAFF.

This clone was counted once. The chain is built from TRBV9 and TRBJ2-1; D is unresolved. V was clipped by 4 bases and J by 2 bases, with 4 bases between them. The CDR3 is 12 amino acids. The germline V gene encodes CDR1 SGDLS and CDR2 YYNGEE. The chain's CDR3 is CASSPPYNEQFF. The CDR3 bases are TGTGCCAGCAGCCCGCCCTACAATGAGCAGTTCTTC.

The chain carries TRBV6-5 and TRBJ1-5; D is perhaps TRBD1 (6 bases). The germline V gene encodes CDR1 MNHEY and CDR2 SVGAGI. The CDR3 is 14 residues long. The V and J ends lost 6 bases and 7 bases respectively, with 16 bases between them. DNA for the CDR3: TGTGCCAGCAGCTTCACAGGGAGTCGGCAGCCCCAGCATTTT. The encoded protein is CASSFTGSRQPQHF.

The chain is built from TRBV30 and TRBJ2-7; 8 bases align to TRBD1. From germline, CDR1 is GTSNPN and CDR2 SVGIG (reference sequence). This CDR3 has 13 amino acids. J gave up 6 bases and V 0 bases, and 4 bases lay outside the gene matches. CDR3 loop: CAWSVVRGPEQYF. The CDR3 DNA reads as TGTGCCTGGAGTGTTGTCAGGGGGCCCGAGCAGTACTTC.

V is TRBV4-1 and J is TRBJ1-3, with unresolved D. Germline loops: CDR1 MGHRA, CDR2 YSYEKL. The CDR3 totals 15 residues. V dropped 1 base and J dropped 3 bases, with 10 bases sitting between them. The CDR3 loop reads CASSQGVVGGNTIYF. DNA of the CDR3: TGCGCCAGCAGCCAAGGGGTGGTGGGTGGAAACACCATATATTTT.